The present TCR beta chain was sequenced within a study of T-cell reconstitution after alpha-beta-depleted transplantation in children. The germline V and J ends were trimmed by 1 base and 4 bases, with 1 base remaining between them. The CDR3 has 11 residues. Looked up from germline, CDR1 is SNHLY and CDR2 is FYNNEI. The TCRbeta library incorporated unique molecular identifiers. One entry per CDR3 protein, called by TCRdb with MiXCR from the PCR reads. The data contain some 220,000 distinct CDR3 sequences, about a tenth of them seen just once; the ten biggest clones take up roughly 6.2%. This receptor was obtained from a human donor who donated a stem cell graft to a child with acute lymphoblastic leukemia. This sample comprised PBMCs from the stem cell graft donor, obtained from the stem cell graft. The V gene is TRBV2, the J gene TRBJ2-5; D remains unclear. The CDR3 DNA is TGTGCCAGCAGTGAAGTAGAGACCCAGTACTTC. It specifies CASSEVETQYF.